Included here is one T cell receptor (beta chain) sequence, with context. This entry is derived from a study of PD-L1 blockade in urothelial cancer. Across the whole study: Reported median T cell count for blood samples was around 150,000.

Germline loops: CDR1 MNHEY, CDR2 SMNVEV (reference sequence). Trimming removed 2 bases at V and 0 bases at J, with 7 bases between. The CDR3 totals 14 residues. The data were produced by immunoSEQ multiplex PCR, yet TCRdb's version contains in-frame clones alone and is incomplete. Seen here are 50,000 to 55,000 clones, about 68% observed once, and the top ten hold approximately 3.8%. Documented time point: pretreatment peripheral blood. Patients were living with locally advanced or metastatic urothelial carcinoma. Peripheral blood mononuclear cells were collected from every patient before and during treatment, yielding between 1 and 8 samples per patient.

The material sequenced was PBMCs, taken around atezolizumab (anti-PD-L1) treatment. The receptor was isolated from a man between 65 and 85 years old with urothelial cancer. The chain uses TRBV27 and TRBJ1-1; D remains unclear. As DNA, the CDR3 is TGTGCCAGCAGTTTAGCGGGCATGAACACTGAAGCTTTCTTT. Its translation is CASSLAGMNTEAFF.